This T cell receptor beta chain was obtained from a study of blood T cell repertoires in COVID-19. Study-level background: Researchers got acute and convalescent COVID-19 samples from the United States, Italy and Spain.

V was clipped by 7 bases and J by 13 bases, with 25 bases between them. This CDR3 has 15 amino acids. Germline V lookup: CDR1 LGHNT, CDR2 FRNRAP. The method was immunoSEQ multiplex PCR; TCRdb's version includes in-frame clones alone and lacks a portion of them. The sample lists about 160,000 clones; roughly 80% were seen once. The rearrangement uses TRBV12-5 and TRBJ1-4; TRBD1 is a possible D gene (6 bases). The receptor was isolated from a woman aged 40-49 years with COVID-19, enrolled during active disease. Material: peripheral blood. DNA for the CDR3: TGTGCTAGTGCCCTGGGGGACATCGGTAGGGGGGGACTGTTTTTT. Translated, it gives CASALGDIGRGGLFF.